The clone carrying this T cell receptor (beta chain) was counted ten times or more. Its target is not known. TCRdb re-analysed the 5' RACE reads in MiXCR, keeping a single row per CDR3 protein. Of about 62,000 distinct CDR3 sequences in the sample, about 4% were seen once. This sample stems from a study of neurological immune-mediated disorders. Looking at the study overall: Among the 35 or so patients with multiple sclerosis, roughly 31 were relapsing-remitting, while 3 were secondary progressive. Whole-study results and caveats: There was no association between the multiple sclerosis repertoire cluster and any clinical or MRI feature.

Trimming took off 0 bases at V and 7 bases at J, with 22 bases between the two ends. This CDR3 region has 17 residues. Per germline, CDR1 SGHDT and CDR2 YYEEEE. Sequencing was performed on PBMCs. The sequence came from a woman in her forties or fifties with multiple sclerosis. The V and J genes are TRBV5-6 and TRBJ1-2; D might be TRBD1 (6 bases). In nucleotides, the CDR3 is TGTGCCAGCAGCTTGGTGGGGGCGGCGCCCCTCGGAACTGGCTACACCTTC. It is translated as CASSLVGAAPLGTGYTF.